One T cell receptor beta chain is described in this entry. The sample comes from a study of blood T cell repertoires in COVID-19. Libraries were prepared by immunoSEQ multiplex PCR; TCRdb keeps only in-frame clonotypes and omits some of them. The sample records 150,000 to 200,000 clones, under 85% being singletons. Trimming shortened V by 3 bases and J by 1 base, and 13 bases separated the two germline ends. CDR3 length equals 15 residues. In germline, CDR1 is SGHAT, CDR2 FQNNGV. Sequencing was carried out using peripheral blood. The sequence was obtained from a man aged 60 to 75 who had recovered from COVID-19. The genes are TRBV11-2 and TRBJ2-7, with D unresolved. CDR3 sequence (DNA): TGTGCCAGCAGCTTGTCCCGGGTCGAATCCTACGAGCAGTACTTC. It codes for CASSLSRVESYEQYF.